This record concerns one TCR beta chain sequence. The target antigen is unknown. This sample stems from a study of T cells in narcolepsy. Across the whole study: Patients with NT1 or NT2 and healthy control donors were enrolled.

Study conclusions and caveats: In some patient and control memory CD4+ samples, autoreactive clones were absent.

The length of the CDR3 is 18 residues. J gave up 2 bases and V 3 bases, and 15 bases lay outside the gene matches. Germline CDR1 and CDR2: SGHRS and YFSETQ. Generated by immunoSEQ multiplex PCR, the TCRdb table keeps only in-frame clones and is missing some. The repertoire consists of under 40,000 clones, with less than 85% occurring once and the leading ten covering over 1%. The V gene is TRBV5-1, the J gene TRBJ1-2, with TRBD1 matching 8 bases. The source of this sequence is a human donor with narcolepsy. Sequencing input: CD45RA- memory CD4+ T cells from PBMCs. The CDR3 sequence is CASSSSGGPGAENYGYTF. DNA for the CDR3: TGCGCCAGCAGCTCATCAGGGGGCCCGGGGGCCGAAAACTATGGCTACACCTTC. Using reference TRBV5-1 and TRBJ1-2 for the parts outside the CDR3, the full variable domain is KAGVTQTPRYLIKTRGQQVTLSCSPISGHRSVSWYQQTPGQGLQFLFEYFSETQRNKGNFPGRFSGRQFSNSRSEMNVSTLELGDSALYLCASSSSGGPGAENYGYTFGSGTRLTVV.